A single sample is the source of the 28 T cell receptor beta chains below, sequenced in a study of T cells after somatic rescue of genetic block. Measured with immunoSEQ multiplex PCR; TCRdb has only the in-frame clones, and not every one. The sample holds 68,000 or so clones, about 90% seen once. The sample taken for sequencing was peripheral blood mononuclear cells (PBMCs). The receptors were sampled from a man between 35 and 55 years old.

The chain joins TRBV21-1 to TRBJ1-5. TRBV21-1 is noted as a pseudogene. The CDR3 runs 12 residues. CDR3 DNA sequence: TGTGCCAGCCCCCCGGAGCGGCAGCCCCAGCATTTT. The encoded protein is CASPPERQPQHF.

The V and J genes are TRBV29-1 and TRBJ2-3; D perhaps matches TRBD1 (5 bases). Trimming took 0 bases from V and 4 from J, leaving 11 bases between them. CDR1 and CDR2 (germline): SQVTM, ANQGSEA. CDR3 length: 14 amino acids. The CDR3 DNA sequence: TGCAGCGTTGAAGATACGAAGGGGTCAGATACGCAGTATTTT. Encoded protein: CSVEDTKGSDTQYF.

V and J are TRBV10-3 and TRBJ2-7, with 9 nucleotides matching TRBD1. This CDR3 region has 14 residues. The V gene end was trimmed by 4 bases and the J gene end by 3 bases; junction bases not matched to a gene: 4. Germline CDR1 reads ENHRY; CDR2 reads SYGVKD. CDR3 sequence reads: CAISGTGVRYEQYF. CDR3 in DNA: TGTGCCATCAGTGGGACAGGGGTTCGCTACGAGCAGTACTTC.

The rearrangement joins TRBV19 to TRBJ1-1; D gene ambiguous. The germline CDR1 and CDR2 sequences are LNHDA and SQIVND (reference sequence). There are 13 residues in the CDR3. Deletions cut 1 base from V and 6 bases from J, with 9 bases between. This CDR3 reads CASSIVLRAEAFF. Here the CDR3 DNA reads TGTGCCAGTAGTATAGTCCTGAGGGCTGAAGCTTTCTTT.

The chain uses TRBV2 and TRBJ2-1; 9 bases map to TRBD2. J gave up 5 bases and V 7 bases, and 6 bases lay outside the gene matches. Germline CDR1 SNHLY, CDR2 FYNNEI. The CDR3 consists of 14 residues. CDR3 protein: CASTPGLANNEQFF. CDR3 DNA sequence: TGTGCCAGCACTCCGGGACTAGCAAACAATGAGCAGTTCTTC.

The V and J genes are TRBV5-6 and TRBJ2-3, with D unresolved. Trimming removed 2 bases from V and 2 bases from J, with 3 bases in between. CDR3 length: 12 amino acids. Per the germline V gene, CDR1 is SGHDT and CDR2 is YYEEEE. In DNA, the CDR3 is TGTGCCAGCAGCTTCAACACAGATACGCAGTATTTT. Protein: CASSFNTDTQYF.

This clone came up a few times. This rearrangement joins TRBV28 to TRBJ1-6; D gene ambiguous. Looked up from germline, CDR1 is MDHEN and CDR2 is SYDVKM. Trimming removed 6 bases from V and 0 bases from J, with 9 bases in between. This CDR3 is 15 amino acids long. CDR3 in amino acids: CASSPGSSYNSPLHF. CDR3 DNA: TGTGCCAGCAGCCCCGGGAGCTCCTATAATTCACCCCTCCACTTT.

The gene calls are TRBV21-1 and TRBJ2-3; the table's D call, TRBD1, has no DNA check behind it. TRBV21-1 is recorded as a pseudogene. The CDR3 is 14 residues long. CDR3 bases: TGTGCCAGCAGCAACGGACAGGGGGCGGATACGCAGTATTTT. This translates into CASSNGQGADTQYF.

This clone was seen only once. CDR3 sequence: CASSSSYEQYF. The CDR3 nucleotides are TGCGCCAGCAGCTCATCCTACGAGCAGTACTTC. The chain recombines TRBV5-1 with TRBJ2-7; D gene unclear. The CDR3 consists of 11 residues. V gave up 3 bases and J gave up 1 base, with 2 bases separating them. The germline CDR1 and CDR2 sequences are SGHRS and YFSETQ.

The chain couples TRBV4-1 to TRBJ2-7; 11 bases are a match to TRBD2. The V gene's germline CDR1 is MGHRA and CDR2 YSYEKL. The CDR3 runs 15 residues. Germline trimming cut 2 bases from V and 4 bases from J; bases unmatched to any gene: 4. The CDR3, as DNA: TGCGCCAGCAGCCAAACTAGCGGGAGTGTATACGAGCAGTACTTC. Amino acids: CASSQTSGSVYEQYF.

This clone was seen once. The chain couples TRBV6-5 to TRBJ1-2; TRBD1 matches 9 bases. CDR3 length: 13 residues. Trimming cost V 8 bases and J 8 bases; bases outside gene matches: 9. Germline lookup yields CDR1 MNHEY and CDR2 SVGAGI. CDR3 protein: CASATRTGEGYTF. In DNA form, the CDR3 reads TGTGCCAGCGCAACGCGGACAGGGGAAGGCTACACCTTC.

The CDR3 DNA reads TGTGCCAGCAGTTACCGCGATGGGTATGGCTACACCTTC. Amino acids: CASSYRDGYGYTF. The chain links TRBV6-5 to TRBJ1-2; D is uncertain. Germline CDR1 is MNHEY and CDR2 is SVGAGI. Trimming took 2 bases from V and 5 from J, leaving 9 bases between them. The CDR3 consists of 13 residues.

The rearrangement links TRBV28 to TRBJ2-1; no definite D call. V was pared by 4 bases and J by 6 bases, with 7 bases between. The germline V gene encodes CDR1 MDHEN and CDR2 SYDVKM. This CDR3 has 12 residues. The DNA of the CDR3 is TGTGCCAGCAGTTCCTTGCCCAATGAGCAGTTCTTC. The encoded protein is CASSSLPNEQFF.

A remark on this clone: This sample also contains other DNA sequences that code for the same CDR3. In DNA form, the CDR3 reads TGTGCCAGCAGCTTAGCGGGGGGGAGAACTGAAGCTTTCTTT. Residues: CASSLAGGRTEAFF. The chain has TRBV11-2 and TRBJ1-1; a possible D gene is TRBD1 (5 bases). Trimming shortened V by 1 base and J by 5 bases, and 11 bases separated the two germline ends. CDR1 is SGHAT, CDR2 FQNNGV, per germline. The CDR3 consists of 14 residues.

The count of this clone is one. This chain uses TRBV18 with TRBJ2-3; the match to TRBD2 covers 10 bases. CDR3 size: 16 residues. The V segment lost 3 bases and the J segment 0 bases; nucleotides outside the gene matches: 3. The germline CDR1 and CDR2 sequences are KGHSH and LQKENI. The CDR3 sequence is CASSPRTSGSTDTQYF. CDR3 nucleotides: TGTGCCAGCTCACCCCGGACTAGCGGTAGCACAGATACGCAGTATTTT.

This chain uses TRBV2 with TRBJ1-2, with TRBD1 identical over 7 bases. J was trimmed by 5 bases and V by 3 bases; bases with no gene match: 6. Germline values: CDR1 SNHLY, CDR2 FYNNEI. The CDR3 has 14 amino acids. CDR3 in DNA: TGTGCCAGCAGTGATCCGGGACAGACATATGGCTACACCTTC. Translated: CASSDPGQTYGYTF. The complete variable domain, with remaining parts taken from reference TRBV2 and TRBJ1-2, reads EPEVTQTPSHQVTQMGQEVILRCVPISNHLYFYWYRQILGQKVEFLVSFYNNEISEKSEIFDDQFSVERPDGSNFTLKIRSTKLEDSAMYFCASSDPGQTYGYTFGSGTRLTVV.

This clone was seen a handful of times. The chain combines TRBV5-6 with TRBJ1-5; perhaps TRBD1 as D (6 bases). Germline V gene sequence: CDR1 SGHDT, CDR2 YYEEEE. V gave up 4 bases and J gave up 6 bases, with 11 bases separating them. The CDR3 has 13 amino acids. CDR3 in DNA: TGTGCCAGCAGCCGAGGGGGGCCTCAGCCCCAGCATTTT. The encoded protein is CASSRGGPQPQHF.

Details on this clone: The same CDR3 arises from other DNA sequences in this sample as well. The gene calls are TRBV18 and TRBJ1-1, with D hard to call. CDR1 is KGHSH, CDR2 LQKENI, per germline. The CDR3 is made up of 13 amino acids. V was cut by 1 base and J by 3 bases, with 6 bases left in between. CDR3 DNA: TGTGCCAGCTCACCACGTAGAGACACTGAAGCTTTCTTT. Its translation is CASSPRRDTEAFF. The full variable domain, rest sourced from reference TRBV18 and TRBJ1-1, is NAGVMQNPRHLVRRRGQEARLRCSPMKGHSHVYWYRQLPEEGLKFMVYLQKENIIDESGMPKERFSAEFPKEGPSILRIQQVVRGDSAAYFCASSPRRDTEAFFGQGTRLTVV.

This CDR3 reads CAWSGGGNQPQHF. Written as DNA, the CDR3 is TGTGCCTGGAGTGGTGGGGGTAATCAGCCCCAGCATTTT. The V gene is TRBV30, the J gene TRBJ1-5; D is perhaps TRBD1 (5 bases). The germline V gene encodes CDR1 GTSNPN and CDR2 SVGIG (reference sequence). This CDR3 spans 13 amino acids. V was cut by 1 base and J by 4 bases, with 8 bases left in between.

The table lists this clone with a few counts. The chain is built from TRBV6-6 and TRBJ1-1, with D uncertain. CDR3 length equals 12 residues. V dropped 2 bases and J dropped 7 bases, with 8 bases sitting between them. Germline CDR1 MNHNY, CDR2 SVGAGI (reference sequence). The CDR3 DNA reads TGTGCCAGCAGTTACCAGACCGATGAAGCTTTCTTT. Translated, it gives CASSYQTDEAFF.

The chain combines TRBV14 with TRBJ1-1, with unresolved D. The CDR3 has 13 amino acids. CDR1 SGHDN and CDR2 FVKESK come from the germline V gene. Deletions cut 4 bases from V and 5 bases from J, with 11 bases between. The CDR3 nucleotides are TGTGCCAGCAGCCTCCAATCAATGACTGAAGCTTTCTTT. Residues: CASSLQSMTEAFF.

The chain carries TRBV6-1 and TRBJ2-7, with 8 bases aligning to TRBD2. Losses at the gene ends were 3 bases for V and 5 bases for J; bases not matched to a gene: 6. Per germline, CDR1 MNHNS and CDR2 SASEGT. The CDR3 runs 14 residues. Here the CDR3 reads CASSDAGGPHEQYF. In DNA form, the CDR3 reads TGTGCCAGCAGTGATGCGGGGGGTCCGCACGAGCAGTACTTC.

The CDR3 spells CASSPWERGGPYEQYF. The DNA of the CDR3 is TGTGCCAGCAGCCCCTGGGAGCGGGGGGGCCCCTACGAGCAGTACTTC. The chain recombines TRBV27 with TRBJ2-7; 10 bases fit TRBD2. J gave up 2 bases and V 6 bases, and 10 bases lay outside the gene matches. Looked up from germline, CDR1 is MNHEY and CDR2 is SMNVEV (reference sequence). This CDR3 is built from 16 residues.

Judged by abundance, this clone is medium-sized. CDR3 protein: CASSSLGGLFQTFF. The CDR3 DNA reads TGTGCCAGCAGCTCCCTAGGTGGGTTGTTTCAAACTTTCTTT. The chain recombines TRBV7-9 with TRBJ1-1; the D is unclear. The CDR3 contains 14 residues. Germline assignment: CDR1 SEHNR and CDR2 FQNEAQ (reference sequence). Deletions cut 4 bases from V and 12 bases from J, with 21 bases between.

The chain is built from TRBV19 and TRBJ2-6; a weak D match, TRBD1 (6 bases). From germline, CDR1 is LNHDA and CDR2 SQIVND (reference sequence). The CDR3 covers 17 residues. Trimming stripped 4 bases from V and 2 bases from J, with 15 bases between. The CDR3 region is CASSTSGDVTGANVLTF. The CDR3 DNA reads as TGTGCCAGTAGTACATCAGGGGACGTAACTGGGGCCAACGTCCTGACTTTC.

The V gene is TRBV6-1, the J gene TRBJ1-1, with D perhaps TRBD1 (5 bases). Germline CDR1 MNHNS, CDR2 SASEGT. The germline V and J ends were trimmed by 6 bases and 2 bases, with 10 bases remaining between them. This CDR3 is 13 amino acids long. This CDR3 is CASRGGVNTEAFF. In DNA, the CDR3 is TGTGCCAGCAGAGGAGGGGTTAACACTGAAGCTTTCTTT.

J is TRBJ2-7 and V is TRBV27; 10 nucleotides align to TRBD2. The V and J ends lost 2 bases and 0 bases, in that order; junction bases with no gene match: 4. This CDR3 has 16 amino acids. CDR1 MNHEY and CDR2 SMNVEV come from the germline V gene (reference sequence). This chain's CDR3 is CASSLVLAGGSYEQYF. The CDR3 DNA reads TGTGCCAGCAGTTTAGTGTTAGCGGGGGGCTCCTACGAGCAGTACTTC.

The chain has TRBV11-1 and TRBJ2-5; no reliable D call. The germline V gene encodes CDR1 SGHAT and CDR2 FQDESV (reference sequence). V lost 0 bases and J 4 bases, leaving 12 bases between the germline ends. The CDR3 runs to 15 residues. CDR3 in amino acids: CASSLAGTVGETQYF. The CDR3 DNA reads TGTGCCAGCAGCTTAGCGGGTACAGTGGGAGAGACCCAGTACTTC.